The 9 T cell receptor beta chains below were found in one sample sequenced in a study of shared clonotypes between healthy human individuals. Produced via immunoSEQ multiplex PCR; TCRdb's table is partial and in-frame only. The sample holds roughly 1 million clones, roughly 74% seen once. The specimen sequenced was memory CD4+ T cells from PBMCs. As to subset: CD45RA-negative fraction. Every receptor here comes from a man aged 18 to 29 in good health. Some clones in this sample may be carry-over from other donors' samples.

V is TRBV28 and J is TRBJ1-5; TRBD1 matches 10 bases. Germline CDR1 is MDHEN and CDR2 is SYDVKM. J lost 4 bases, V lost 1 base, and 7 bases had no gene match. This CDR3 is built from 17 residues. CDR3 coding DNA: TGTGCCAGCAGTTTATTGTTGTGGGACAGGGGTAATCAGCCCCAGCATTTT. Translating it yields CASSLLLWDRGNQPQHF.

The chain has TRBV2 and TRBJ1-3; 10 bases are a match to TRBD1. The trim removed 4 bases at V and 3 bases at J, leaving 9 bases unmatched. The CDR3 length is 17 residues. Germline V CDR1 and CDR2: SNHLY, FYNNEI. This chain's CDR3 is CASSVRGQGMGGNTIYF. CDR3 in DNA: TGTGCCAGCAGTGTCCGGGGACAGGGGATGGGTGGAAACACCATATATTTT.

The chain has TRBV2 and TRBJ1-5; 8 nucleotides match TRBD1. The CDR3 loop spans 15 amino acids. Trimming took 6 bases from V and 2 from J; bases not matched to a gene: 6. CDR1 and CDR2 from the germline V gene are SNHLY and FYNNEI. CDR3 bases: TGTGCCAGCAGAGCCGAGGGACAGGGCAATCAGCCCCAGCATTTT. Its translation: CASRAEGQGNQPQHF.

The chain is built from TRBV2 and TRBJ2-5, with TRBD1 as a possible D gene (5 bases). This CDR3 spans 13 amino acids. Trimming stripped 4 bases from V and 3 bases from J, with 9 bases between. CDR1 and CDR2 (germline): SNHLY, FYNNEI. This CDR3 reads CASSVRREETQYF. CDR3 nucleotides: TGTGCCAGCAGTGTTCGCAGGGAAGAGACCCAGTACTTC.

The chain couples TRBV15 to TRBJ2-1; D ambiguous. V was clipped by 3 bases and J by 1 base, with 10 bases between them. Per germline, CDR1 LNHNV and CDR2 YYDKDF (reference sequence). CDR3 length: 15 amino acids. The CDR3 sequence: CATSSRSGSYNEQFF. The DNA of the CDR3 is TGTGCCACCAGCAGTAGGTCCGGGTCCTACAATGAGCAGTTCTTC.

The J gene is TRBJ2-1, the V gene TRBV5-6, with D perhaps TRBD2 (5 bases). This CDR3 spans 13 amino acids. CDR1 is SGHDT and CDR2 is YYEEEE in the germline V gene. V lost 4 bases and J lost 9, with 14 bases in between. CDR3 DNA sequence: TGTGCCAGCAGCCCCGGGAATTTCGGTGAGCAGTTCTTC. Protein product: CASSPGNFGEQFF.

The gene calls are TRBV6-1 and TRBJ1-2; possibly TRBD1 for D (6 bases). This CDR3 region has 15 residues. V was trimmed by 4 bases and J by 4 bases, leaving 16 bases between them. Germline CDR1 is MNHNS and CDR2 is SASEGT. The CDR3 region has the DNA TGTGCCAGCAGTGCCCCGACAGGTACAGCCTATGGCTACACCTTC. It yields the protein CASSAPTGTAYGYTF.

This clone was counted between two and nine times. The chain carries TRBV19 and TRBJ2-1; 9 bases fit TRBD1. This CDR3 spans 17 amino acids. Germline V lookup: CDR1 LNHDA, CDR2 SQIVND (reference sequence). The V gene end was trimmed by 6 bases and the J gene end by 0 bases; junction bases not matched to a gene: 9. The CDR3 nucleotides read TGTGCCAGTAGCGACATGGGGACAGGGAGCTCCTACAATGAGCAGTTCTTC. Protein sequence: CASSDMGTGSSYNEQFF.

The rearrangement links TRBV7-3 to TRBJ2-3, with 7 bases fitting TRBD1. V was pared by 2 bases and J by 1 base, with 3 bases of the junction left unmatched. This CDR3 comprises 15 residues. CDR1 and CDR2 from the germline V gene are SGHTA and FQGTGA. CDR3 bases: TGTGCCAGCAGCTTAGTCGGACAGGGCACAGATACGCAGTATTTT. It yields the protein CASSLVGQGTDTQYF.